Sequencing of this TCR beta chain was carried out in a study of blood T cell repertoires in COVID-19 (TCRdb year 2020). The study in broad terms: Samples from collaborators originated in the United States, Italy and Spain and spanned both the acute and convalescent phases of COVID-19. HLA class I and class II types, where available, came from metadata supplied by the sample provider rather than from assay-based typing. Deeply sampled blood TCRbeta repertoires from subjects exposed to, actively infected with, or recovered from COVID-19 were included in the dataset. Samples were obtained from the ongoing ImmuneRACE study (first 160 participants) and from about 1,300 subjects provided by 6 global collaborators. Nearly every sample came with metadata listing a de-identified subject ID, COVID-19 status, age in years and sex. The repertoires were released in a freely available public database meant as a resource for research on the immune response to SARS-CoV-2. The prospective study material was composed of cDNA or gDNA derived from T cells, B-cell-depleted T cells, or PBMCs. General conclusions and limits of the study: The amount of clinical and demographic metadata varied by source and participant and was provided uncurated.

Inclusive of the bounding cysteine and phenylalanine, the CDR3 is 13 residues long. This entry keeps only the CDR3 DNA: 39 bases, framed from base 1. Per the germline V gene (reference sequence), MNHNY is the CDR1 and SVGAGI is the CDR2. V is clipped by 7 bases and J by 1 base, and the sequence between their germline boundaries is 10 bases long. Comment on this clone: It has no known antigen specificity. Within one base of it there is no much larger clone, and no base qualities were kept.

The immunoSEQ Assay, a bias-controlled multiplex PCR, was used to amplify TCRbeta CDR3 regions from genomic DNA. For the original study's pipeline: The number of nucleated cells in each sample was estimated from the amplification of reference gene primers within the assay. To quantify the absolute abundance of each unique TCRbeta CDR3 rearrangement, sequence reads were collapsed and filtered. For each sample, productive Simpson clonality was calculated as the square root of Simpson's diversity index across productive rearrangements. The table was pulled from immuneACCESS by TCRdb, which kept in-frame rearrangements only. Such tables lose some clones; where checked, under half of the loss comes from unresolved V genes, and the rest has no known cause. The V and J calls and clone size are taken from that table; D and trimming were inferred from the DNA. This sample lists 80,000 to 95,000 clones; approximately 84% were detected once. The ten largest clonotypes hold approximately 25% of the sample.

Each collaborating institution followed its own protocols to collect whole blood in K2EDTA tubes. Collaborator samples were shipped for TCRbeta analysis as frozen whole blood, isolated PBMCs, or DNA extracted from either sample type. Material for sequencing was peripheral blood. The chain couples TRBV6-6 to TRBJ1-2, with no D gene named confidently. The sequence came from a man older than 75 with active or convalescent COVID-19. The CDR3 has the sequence CASNAGFNYGYTF. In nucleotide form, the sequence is TGTGCCAGCAACGCGGGATTTAACTATGGCTACACCTTC.